This T cell receptor beta chain came from a study of liver allograft versus peripheral blood T cells. Study information: Comparing T cell receptor repertoires in transplanted livers with those in recipients' peripheral blood was part of the design.

On this clonotype: Its specificity is not known.

Study observations and caveats: In liver allografts, T cell receptor repertoires reportedly differed from the repertoires found in peripheral blood.

In TCRdb, the reads were re-called with MiXCR into one record per CDR3 protein. The repertoire includes approximately 10,000 distinct CDR3 sequences, under 20% of them detected once, and 1% to 1.5% sits in the top ten. Germline V gives CDR1 MNHEY, CDR2 SVGAGI. The CDR3 sequence is 15 residues long. Between the trimmed V and J ends, which lost 0 bases and 4 bases, there was a span of 10 bases. This TCR came from a human patient who had a liver transplant. Some T cells may be transferred from the graft donor. The chain links TRBV6-5 to TRBJ1-3; TRBD1 might be the D (5 bases). The CDR3 sequence is CASSYSSRDGNTIYF. The CDR3 coding sequence is TGTGCCAGCAGTTACTCGAGCAGGGACGGAAACACCATATATTTT.